This is a list of T cell receptor beta chains from one sample in a study of blood T cell repertoires in COVID-19. The repertoire was sequenced with immunoSEQ multiplex PCR; TCRdb's copy has only in-frame clones and lacks some. The table shows about 62,000 clones, with roughly 86% occurring only once. The source material was peripheral blood. The origin of the receptors is a man between 65 and 80 years old with acute or convalescent COVID-19. CDR3s include the opening cysteine and the closing phenylalanine or tryptophan. Fields, in order: D gene, CDR3 length, J gene, V gene, clone size, CDR3 protein, CDR3 DNA. A D gene is named only where the DNA matches it firmly. The size field is filled for only some rows; it gives once, few, many or a size class.

D gene: TRBD1
CDR3 length: 14
J gene: TRBJ1-1
V gene: TRBV9
clone size: -
CDR3 protein: CASSGTGGGTEAFF
CDR3 DNA: TGTGCCAGCAGCGGGACAGGGGGAGGCACTGAAGCTTTCTTT

D gene: TRBD1
CDR3 length: 14
J gene: TRBJ1-1
V gene: TRBV3-1/TRBV3-2
clone size: -
CDR3 protein: CASSSETGGIRAFF
CDR3 DNA: TGTGCCAGCAGCTCGGAAACAGGGGGCATACGAGCTTTCTTT

D gene: -
CDR3 length: 14
J gene: TRBJ1-3
V gene: TRBV30
clone size: -
CDR3 protein: CAWSVSYPGNTIYF
CDR3 DNA: TGTGCCTGGAGTGTAAGCTACCCGGGAAACACCATATATTTT

D gene: TRBD1
CDR3 length: 16
J gene: TRBJ1-1
V gene: TRBV5-4
clone size: -
CDR3 protein: CASSYRAVTGGTEAFF
CDR3 DNA: TGTGCCAGCAGCTATCGGGCCGTGACAGGGGGGACTGAAGCTTTCTTT

D gene: -
CDR3 length: 13
J gene: TRBJ2-1
V gene: TRBV15
clone size: -
CDR3 protein: CATSRDQGNEQFF
CDR3 DNA: TGTGCCACCAGCAGAGATCAGGGGAATGAGCAGTTCTTC

D gene: TRBD2
CDR3 length: 15
J gene: TRBJ2-7
V gene: TRBV6-5
clone size: -
CDR3 protein: CASSYSVAGVYEQYF
CDR3 DNA: TGTGCCAGCAGTTACTCGGTAGCGGGAGTGTACGAGCAGTACTTC

D gene: -
CDR3 length: 13
J gene: TRBJ1-1
V gene: TRBV5-1
clone size: -
CDR3 protein: CASSFRTDTEAFF
CDR3 DNA: TGCGCCAGCAGCTTCAGAACAGACACTGAAGCTTTCTTT

D gene: -
CDR3 length: 15
J gene: TRBJ2-5
V gene: TRBV30
clone size: -
CDR3 protein: CAWSVQQVRRETQYF
CDR3 DNA: TGTGCCTGGAGTGTACAACAGGTTAGAAGGGAGACCCAGTACTTC

D gene: -
CDR3 length: 16
J gene: TRBJ1-3
V gene: TRBV18
clone size: -
CDR3 protein: CASSPRRGGTGNTIYF
CDR3 DNA: TGTGCCAGCTCACCAAGGCGCGGGGGAACTGGAAACACCATATATTTT

D gene: -
CDR3 length: 14
J gene: TRBJ2-1
V gene: TRBV19
clone size: -
CDR3 protein: CASAVSGSYNEQFF
CDR3 DNA: TGTGCCAGTGCCGTGTCGGGATCCTACAATGAGCAGTTCTTC

D gene: -
CDR3 length: 12
J gene: TRBJ1-2
V gene: TRBV28
clone size: -
CDR3 protein: CASSLSSRGYTF
CDR3 DNA: TGTGCCAGCAGTTTATCGTCGCGCGGCTACACCTTC

D gene: -
CDR3 length: 14
J gene: TRBJ2-7
V gene: TRBV3-1/TRBV3-2
clone size: -
CDR3 protein: CASSQAGSGYEQYF
CDR3 DNA: TGTGCCAGCAGCCAAGCCGGTTCGGGTTACGAGCAGTACTTC

D gene: -
CDR3 length: 13
J gene: TRBJ2-4
V gene: TRBV11-2
clone size: once
CDR3 protein: CASSPGAKNIQYF
CDR3 DNA: TGTGCCAGCAGCCCAGGCGCCAAAAACATTCAGTACTTC

D gene: -
CDR3 length: 15
J gene: TRBJ1-1
V gene: TRBV5-8
clone size: -
CDR3 protein: CASSLGRRANTEAFF
CDR3 DNA: TGTGCCAGCAGCTTGGGACGGAGGGCAAACACTGAAGCTTTCTTT